This T cell receptor (beta chain) stems from a study of T cells expressing NK-cell markers. Background on the study: Among eight sequenced donors, seven carried HCMV seropositivity while one was seronegative. General study results and limits: Once again these clonotypes came out on top in the CD3+CD56-NKG2C+ fraction of a few donors. Dominant NKG2C+ clonotypes were found to form about 1.0-8% of CD8+ T cells in about six donors.

TCRdb reworked the 5' RACE reads into one entry per CDR3 protein, no DNA. This sample's table has approximately 420,000 distinct CDR3 sequences. CDR3 size: 15 residues. Germline V CDR1 and CDR2: DFQATT, SNEGSKA (reference sequence). As for this clonotype: The antigen is not known.

Sequenced sample: blood T cells: a sorted CD56 or NKG2C T cell subset, CD4+ or CD8+ T cells, or bulk PBMC T cells (not recorded which). This clonotype was obtained from a woman in her fifties or sixties in good health. The chain uses TRBV20-1 and TRBJ2-4; with no DNA, the TCRdb D assignment of TRBD2 cannot be verified. CDR3 amino acids: CSARRSRGGNYIQYF.